Listed below are T cell receptor beta chains from one sample, sequenced in a study of human T cells and chemical hapten exposure. One entry per CDR3 protein results from TCRdb running MiXCR on the RACE reads. This table holds some 400,000 distinct CDR3 sequences, approximately 5% found once. Material: whole blood, obtained in connection with sensitization to the hapten diphenylcyclopropenone (DPC). These receptors originate from a woman in her fifties or sixties with alopecia areata. Some clones in this sample may be carry-over from other donors' samples. Each CDR3 is given with its conserved first and last residue. D genes are given only for firm matches. Expanded clones get a size class; other rows say once, few or many, or leave the size out.

size	D	J	V	DNA	CDR3
many	NA	TRBJ1-1	TRBV5-1	TGTGCCAGCAGTTTAGGGCCTGAAGCTTTCTTT	CASSLGPEAFF
NA	NA	TRBJ2-5	TRBV6-1	TGTGCCAGCAGTGCCGCAGTGCTCCAAGAGACCCAGTACTTC	CASSAAVLQETQYF
NA	NA	TRBJ2-5	TRBV25-1	TGTGCCAGCGGAAAAGGGGGACGGGAGACCCAGTACTTC	CASGKGGRETQYF
many	NA	TRBJ2-7	TRBV7-2	TGTGCCAGCAGCTCCCAGCCCTACGAGCAGTACTTC	CASSSQPYEQYF
NA	NA	TRBJ2-1	TRBV7-8	TGTGCCAGCAGCCCGTTCCGGATGACGGGGGATGAGCAGTTCTTC	CASSPFRMTGDEQFF
NA	NA	TRBJ2-1	TRBV12-3/TRBV12-4	TGTGCCAGCAGTCGGACAGAGAATGAGCAGTTCTTC	CASSRTENEQFF
many	TRBD2	TRBJ2-7	TRBV4-2	TGTGCCAGCTCCCAACTAGGGACGGGGGGCGAGCAGTACTTC	CASSQLGTGGEQYF
NA	NA	TRBJ2-3	TRBV29-1	TGCAGCGGGGGGCGGGTCACTAGCACAGATACGCAGTATTTT	CSGGRVTSTDTQYF
many	NA	TRBJ1-1	TRBV5-1	TGCGCCAGCAGCTTGGACGTGATTCCGAACACTGAAGCTTTCTTT	CASSLDVIPNTEAFF
NA	NA	TRBJ2-7	TRBV7-3	TGTGCCAGCAGCTTCGAGCGAGGCGAGCAGTACTTC	CASSFERGEQYF
many	TRBD1	TRBJ1-1	TRBV7-9	TGTGCCAGCAGCCTTCGACAGGGAATGAAGGCTTTCTTT	CASSLRQGMKAFF
NA	NA	TRBJ1-3	TRBV18	TGTGCCAGCTCACCAGGGAAAGGAAACACCATATATTTT	CASSPGKGNTIYF
few	NA	TRBJ1-1	TRBV4-1	TGCGCCAGCAGCCAGAGCGGGACTGAAGCTTTCTTT	CASSQSGTEAFF
NA	TRBD1	TRBJ1-2	TRBV27	TGTGCCAGCACCAACCGCTGGGACAGGGACCATGGCTACACCTTC	CASTNRWDRDHGYTF
NA	NA	TRBJ2-3	TRBV6-2/TRBV6-3	TGTGCCAGCACCTTATTTGGACTGACAGATACGCAGTATTTT	CASTLFGLTDTQYF
NA	NA	TRBJ1-2	TRBV6-2/TRBV6-3	TGTGCCAGCAGTCCCAGAGGGGGGACTACTAACTATGGCTACACCTTC	CASSPRGGTTNYGYTF
few	NA	TRBJ2-1	TRBV13	TGTGCCAGCAGCTTAGTCCCCCATCGTACAGGGAGCTCTTCCAATGAGCAGTTCTTC	CASSLVPHRTGSSSNEQFF
many	TRBD2	TRBJ2-3	TRBV29-1	TGCAGCGTTGCCACTAGCGGGAGTGCAGATACGCAGTATTTT	CSVATSGSADTQYF
many	TRBD2	TRBJ2-3	TRBV6-2/TRBV6-3	TGTGCCAGCAGCCGCTGGGGACTAGCGGGAGTAACAGATACGCAGTATTTT	CASSRWGLAGVTDTQYF
NA	TRBD1	TRBJ1-2	TRBV29-1	TGCAGCGTTGAAGATAGGGACAGGGACTATGGCTACACCTTC	CSVEDRDRDYGYTF
few	TRBD1	TRBJ2-6	TRBV12-3/TRBV12-4	TGTGCCAGCAGCCCCGGGACAGGGGCGCATGGGGCCAACGTCCTGACTTTC	CASSPGTGAHGANVLTF
few	NA	TRBJ2-3	TRBV12-3/TRBV12-4	TGTGCCAGCAGTTTCTCTCGGAGCACAGATACGCAGTATTTT	CASSFSRSTDTQYF
many	TRBD1	TRBJ1-2	TRBV12-3/TRBV12-4	TGTGCCAGCAGCACCGGGACAGGGGCTACGTATGGCTACACCTTC	CASSTGTGATYGYTF
few	NA	TRBJ1-1	TRBV16	TGTGCCAGCAGCCAATCGAGACCGGGGGCTTTCTTT	CASSQSRPGAFF
few	NA	TRBJ1-5	TRBV30	TGTGCCTGGAGTGTACAATGGGACCAGCCCCAGCATTTT	CAWSVQWDQPQHF
many	NA	TRBJ2-6	TRBV10-3	TGTGCCATCAGTGAAACGGGGACTCGTCTTGGGGCCAACGTCCTGACTTTC	CAISETGTRLGANVLTF
NA	TRBD2	TRBJ2-3	TRBV11-2	TGTGCCAGCAGTCAGAGACTAGCGGGGGCCGCGGATACGCAGTATTTT	CASSQRLAGAADTQYF
NA	NA	TRBJ2-3	TRBV29-1	TGCAGCGTTGAGTGGAGGGTATCAGATACGCAGTATTTT	CSVEWRVSDTQYF
NA	NA	TRBJ1-5	TRBV6-5	TGTGCCAGCAGTTATCGGCGCAGTCAGCCCCAGCATTTT	CASSYRRSQPQHF
many	NA	TRBJ2-1	TRBV5-1	TGCGCCAGCAGAAGGATAGGGGGGACTGAGCAGTTCTTC	CASRRIGGTEQFF
many	NA	TRBJ2-3	TRBV7-9	TGTGCCAGCAGCCCACAGGGCCCTTGGACGGATTTT	CASSPQGPWTDF
NA	NA	TRBJ1-1	TRBV5-1	TGCGCCAGCGGTAGCCTTGGGAACACTGAAGCTTTCTTT	CASGSLGNTEAFF
NA	TRBD1	TRBJ2-7	TRBV20-1	TGCAGTGCTAGAGTAGGACAGGGGGACGAGCAGTACTTC	CSARVGQGDEQYF
many	NA	TRBJ1-5	TRBV6-5	TGTGCCAGCAGCTCCGGACGGTGGCCCCAGCATTTT	CASSSGRWPQHF
many	NA	TRBJ1-4	TRBV23-1	TGCGCCAGCAGTCACGCTCGGGGGCGCGACGAAAAACTGTTTTTT	CASSHARGRDEKLFF
many	NA	TRBJ2-3	TRBV25-1	TGTGCCAGCAGTGAGGGGGTTTTGGCAGATACGCAGTATTTT	CASSEGVLADTQYF
many	NA	TRBJ1-1	TRBV29-1	TGCAGCGCCGTAGGGGATGCCCCCGAAGCTTTCTTT	CSAVGDAPEAFF
few	TRBD2	TRBJ2-3	TRBV9	TGTGCCAGCAGCCCAAGAATGGGTGTGGGGGGGAGCACAGATACGCAGTATTTT	CASSPRMGVGGSTDTQYF
many	TRBD1	TRBJ1-5	TRBV12-3/TRBV12-4	TGTGCCAGCAGGACAGGGATCCCAAATCAGCCCCAGCATTTT	CASRTGIPNQPQHF
NA	NA	TRBJ2-3	TRBV2	TGTGCCAGCAGTGAGGGACGGGGGATGCATACGCAGTATTTT	CASSEGRGMHTQYF
many	TRBD1	TRBJ1-1	TRBV7-3	TGTGCCAGCAGCACCGGGACAGGTGGAACTGAAGCTTTCTTT	CASSTGTGGTEAFF
NA	TRBD2	TRBJ2-1	TRBV12-3/TRBV12-4	TGTGCCAGCAGCCTGGGACTAGCGGAGGTCAATGAGCAGTTCTTC	CASSLGLAEVNEQFF
few	NA	TRBJ2-5	TRBV28	TGTGCCAGCAGTTCGATACCCTCGATTCGAGAGACCCAGTACTTC	CASSSIPSIRETQYF
NA	TRBD1	TRBJ2-1	TRBV28	TGTGCCAGCAGTCCGACAGGGGCCTACAATGAGCAGTTCTTC	CASSPTGAYNEQFF
few	NA	TRBJ2-2	TRBV11-1	TGTGCCAGCAGCTTAGGCACCGGGGGCGCTTACGGGGAGCTGTTTTTT	CASSLGTGGAYGELFF
NA	NA	TRBJ1-1	TRBV7-2	TGTGCCAGCAGCTTAAAGGGGTTGGGGGACACTGAAGCTTTCTTT	CASSLKGLGDTEAFF
many	TRBD1	TRBJ2-1	TRBV12-3/TRBV12-4	TGTGCCAGCAGTTCAGGGGGAACCTTAACGGGTGAGCAGTTCTTC	CASSSGGTLTGEQFF
many	TRBD1	TRBJ2-7	TRBV20-1	TGCAGTGCTAAGGGACAGGACCAAATTTTACCCTACGAGCAGTACTTC	CSAKGQDQILPYEQYF